These 14 T cell receptor beta chains came from one sample sequenced in a study of blood T cells in healthy people across ages. Combining a sample-barcoded 5' primer with a J-beta primer mix, a second PCR ran for 7 to 11 cycles. One entry per CDR3 protein results from TCRdb running MiXCR on the 5' RACE reads. The data hold 700,000 to 900,000 distinct CDR3 sequences, with roughly 53% observed a single time. The sequencing sample was made of blood. The receptors were gathered from a man older than 75 in good health.

In this sample, this clonotype turned up a few times. The chain carries TRBV28 and TRBJ2-5, with 10 nucleotides matching TRBD1. V was clipped by 3 bases and J by 11 bases; unmatched bases: 12. Looked up from germline, CDR1 is MDHEN and CDR2 is SYDVKM. The CDR3 loop spans 15 amino acids. CDR3 in DNA: TGTGCCAGCAGTTTGTCCGGGACAGGGGAGCGGGAGCAGTACTTC. Translated, it gives CASSLSGTGEREQYF.

The genes are TRBV5-1 and TRBJ2-7; no clear D gene. V was pared by 0 bases and J by 1 base, with 11 bases between. The germline V gene encodes CDR1 SGHRS and CDR2 YFSETQ. This CDR3 is built from 15 residues. The CDR3 protein is CASSLEGMGSYEQYF. The CDR3 nucleotides read TGCGCCAGCAGCTTGGAGGGAATGGGTTCCTACGAGCAGTACTTC.

The chain recombines TRBV12-3 or TRBV12-4 with TRBJ1-6; D gene uncertain. The CDR3 contains 18 residues. Trimming took 6 bases from V and 7 from J, leaving 25 bases between them. The CDR3 DNA follows: TGTGCCAGCAGAAACAGACCGCTCGGTACCAAATTAAATTCACCCCTCCACTTT. Translation gives CASRNRPLGTKLNSPLHF.

This clonotype was observed many times. CDR3: CASRQDGNQPQHF. CDR3 coding DNA: TGTGCCAGCAGGCAGGACGGCAATCAGCCCCAGCATTTT. This chain links TRBV6-6 with TRBJ1-5; D is unclear. V lost 6 bases, J lost 2 bases, and 8 bases lay in between. The length of the CDR3 is 13 residues. Germline CDR1 is MNHNY and CDR2 is SVGAGI (reference sequence).

This clonotype has a single count. One base away lies a much larger clone, so this may be a sequencing read error. J is TRBJ2-6 and V is TRBV7-2; D is unclear. Per the germline V gene, CDR1 is SGHTA and CDR2 is FQGNSA. V was trimmed by 8 bases and J by 0 bases, leaving 14 bases between them. The CDR3 consists of 16 residues. The DNA for the CDR3 is TGTGCCAGCGGCCCCGAGTTGAGCTCTGGGGCCAACGTCCTGACTTTC. The encoded protein is CASGPELSSGANVLTF.

This clonotype was seen only once. The chain links TRBV7-3 to TRBJ1-1, with 7 bases identical to TRBD1. The V gene end was trimmed by 3 bases and the J gene end by 3 bases; junction bases not matched to a gene: 4. The CDR3 loop spans 14 amino acids. Germline CDR1 is SGHTA and CDR2 is FQGTGA. In nucleotides, the CDR3 is TGTGCCAGCAGCTTTCCGGGACAGTACACTGAAGCTTTCTTT. This translates into CASSFPGQYTEAFF.

This clonotype was detected ten times or more. This chain uses TRBV7-2 with TRBJ1-2, with 9 bases identical to TRBD1. CDR1 is SGHTA, CDR2 FQGNSA, per germline. J gave up 4 bases and V 1 base, and 1 base lay outside the gene matches. The CDR3 loop spans 14 amino acids. In DNA, the CDR3 is TGTGCCAGCAGCTTAGGACAGGGGGTCTATGGCTACACCTTC. This gives the protein CASSLGQGVYGYTF. The full variable domain, in which reference TRBV7-2 and TRBJ1-2 provide the parts outside the CDR3, is GAGVSQSPSNKVTEKGKDVELRCDPISGHTALYWYRQSLGQGLEFLIYFQGNSAPDKSGLPSDRFSAERTGGSVSTLTIQRTQQEDSAVYLCASSLGQGVYGYTFGSGTRLTVV.

The rearrangement uses TRBV6-6 and TRBJ1-2; D gene ambiguous. The CDR3 loop spans 12 amino acids. The germline V and J ends were trimmed by 4 bases and 6 bases, with 9 bases remaining between them. The V gene's germline CDR1 is MNHNY and CDR2 SVGAGI (reference sequence). DNA of the CDR3: TGTGCCAGCAGTTCTGGGAAGGATGGCTACACCTTC. Translating gives CASSSGKDGYTF.

This rearrangement joins TRBV27 to TRBJ2-7; 7 bases match TRBD2. CDR1 is MNHEY, CDR2 SMNVEV, per germline (reference sequence). J was trimmed by 4 bases and V by 5 bases; bases with no gene match: 8. This CDR3 is 14 amino acids long. CDR3 loop: CASSNPGLPYEQYF. DNA of the CDR3: TGTGCCAGCAGTAATCCGGGACTACCATACGAGCAGTACTTC.

This clonotype has a handful of counts. The chain carries TRBV29-1 and TRBJ2-3; no clear D. V was clipped by 7 bases and J by 4 bases, with 18 bases between them. Germline lookup yields CDR1 SQVTM and CDR2 ANQGSEA. The CDR3 is 14 amino acids. Here the CDR3 reads CSALGVGTADTQYF. The CDR3 nucleotides read TGCAGCGCCCTAGGTGTGGGCACGGCAGATACGCAGTATTTT.

This clonotype showed up just a few times. A much larger clone differs from this one at a single base, so this may be a read error. The rearrangement uses TRBV11-2 and TRBJ2-1; D not certain. V lost 3 bases and J 3 bases, leaving 6 bases between the germline ends. This CDR3 has 13 amino acids. The germline V gene encodes CDR1 SGHAT and CDR2 FQNNGV. The DNA of the CDR3 is TGTGCCAGCAGCTTGGAATTCTACAATGAGCAGTTCTTC. This sequence encodes CASSLEFYNEQFF.

The V and J genes are TRBV12-3 or TRBV12-4 and TRBJ1-2; D unresolved. Trimming took off 2 bases at V and 4 bases at J, with 8 bases between the two ends. The length of the CDR3 is 13 residues. The DNA for the CDR3 is TGTGCCAGCAGTTTATGGGAAGGCTATGGCTACACCTTC. It is translated as CASSLWEGYGYTF.

This clonotype occurred a few times. The rearrangement links TRBV7-9 to TRBJ2-7, with 10 bases lining up with TRBD1. Germline CDR1 reads SEHNR; CDR2 reads FQNEAQ (reference sequence). The CDR3 contains 15 residues. V dropped 4 bases and J dropped 5; count of bases not matched to a gene: 8. The CDR3, as DNA: TGTGCCAGCAGCTCCCTCCGGGACAGGGGTGACGAGCAGTACTTC. It codes for CASSSLRDRGDEQYF.

This clonotype was seen only a few times. This chain links TRBV6-5 with TRBJ2-7; the D is unclear. The V end lost 5 bases, the J end lost 2 bases, and 7 bases lay between the germline ends. The CDR3 is made up of 12 amino acids. CDR1 and CDR2 (germline): MNHEY, SVGAGI. The CDR3 reads CASSPHPYEQYF. The CDR3 DNA follows: TGTGCCAGCAGTCCCCACCCCTACGAGCAGTACTTC.